These 28 T cell receptor beta chains originate from one sample sequenced in a study of Ad26.COV2.S vaccination and SARS-CoV-2 variants. Treatment: about 20 received Ad26.COV2.S at low or high dose, single or two shots; roughly five received placebo; per-sample allocation not given. Samples came from day 63 after the first vaccine or placebo injection. Clones were sequenced by immunoSEQ multiplex PCR, and TCRdb holds only the in-frame ones, with some missing. The sample gives fewer than 600,000 clones, about nine tenths of which show up once; approximately 1.7% is in the top ten. Sequencing was performed on peripheral blood, taken in a trial of Ad26.COV2.S vaccine versus placebo. These receptors were obtained from a person aged 18-60 years who received the Ad26.COV2.S COVID-19 vaccine or a placebo.

CDR3 DNA sequence: TGTGCCAGCAGCACGACTAGTCTTCACATCTCGGAGACCCAGTACTTC. The encoded protein is CASSTTSLHISETQYF. The V and J genes are TRBV7-9 and TRBJ2-5, with D maybe TRBD2 (6 bases). This CDR3 contains 16 residues. The germline gives CDR1 SEHNR, CDR2 FQNEAQ (reference sequence). V lost 5 bases to trimming and J lost 5 bases, with 21 bases between them.

The chain recombines TRBV11-3 with TRBJ2-3, with D maybe TRBD2 (6 bases). This CDR3 contains 14 residues. Germline V lookup: CDR1 SGHNT, CDR2 YENEEA. V shed 5 bases and J shed 5 bases, with 14 bases lying between them. CDR3 sequence: CASSTGTRGDTQYF. CDR3 in DNA: TGTGCCAGCAGCACGGGGACTCGGGGAGATACGCAGTATTTT.

The V and J genes are TRBV11-1 and TRBJ2-3, with D unclear. The CDR3 consists of 17 residues. V dropped 0 bases and J dropped 3 bases, with 16 bases sitting between them. Per germline, CDR1 SGHAT and CDR2 FQDESV (reference sequence). CDR3 DNA: TGTGCCAGCAGCTTAGCCCGGCGAGGACCCTCTACAGATACGCAGTATTTT. This gives the protein CASSLARRGPSTDTQYF.

The rearrangement uses TRBV20-1 and TRBJ1-1, with D unresolved. The CDR3 has 11 residues. Germline V gene data show CDR1 as DFQATT and CDR2 as SNEGSKA (reference sequence). CDR3 in DNA: TGCATCCTCAGCCGGGGCACTGAAGCTTTCTTT. It codes for CILSRGTEAFF.

This rearrangement joins TRBV2 to TRBJ1-3, with a tentative D call TRBD1 (5 bases). Germline lookup yields CDR1 SNHLY and CDR2 FYNNEI. This CDR3 is 12 amino acids long. With 6 bases removed from V and 8 bases from J, the gap between germline ends came to 11 bases. CDR3 coding DNA: TGTGCCAGCAGGAGCAGGGTAGACACCATATATTTT. It codes for CASRSRVDTIYF. The whole variable domain, filled in from reference TRBV2 and TRBJ1-3, reads EPEVTQTPSHQVTQMGQEVILRCVPISNHLYFYWYRQILGQKVEFLVSFYNNEISEKSEIFDDQFSVERPDGSNFTLKIRSTKLEDSAMYFCASRSRVDTIYFGEGSWLTVV.

The chain joins TRBV2 to TRBJ2-7; TRBD1 might be the D (6 bases). V was clipped by 7 bases and J by 5 bases, with 9 bases between them. Per germline, CDR1 SNHLY and CDR2 FYNNEI. This CDR3 has 11 amino acids. The CDR3 reads CASTNRDEQYF. The CDR3 DNA sequence: TGTGCCAGCACCAACAGGGACGAGCAGTACTTC.

J is TRBJ2-6 and V is TRBV4-1; weak D call: TRBD1 (5 bases). The CDR3 runs to 18 residues. The ends were cut back, 0 bases at V and 0 bases at J, with 12 bases in the middle. Looked up from germline, CDR1 is MGHRA and CDR2 is YSYEKL. This CDR3 is CASSQDIVGASGANVLTF. For the CDR3, the DNA is TGCGCCAGCAGCCAAGATATCGTAGGGGCCTCTGGGGCCAACGTCCTGACTTTC.

The gene calls are TRBV2 and TRBJ1-3; tentatively, D is TRBD1 (6 bases). V lost 6 bases and J lost 2, with 14 bases in between. CDR3 length: 15 residues. Germline values: CDR1 SNHLY, CDR2 FYNNEI. CDR3 sequence: CASSLQGPPGNTIYF. The DNA for the CDR3 is TGTGCCAGCAGCCTACAGGGACCCCCTGGAAACACCATATATTTT.

V is TRBV5-1 and J is TRBJ2-7; 7 nucleotides match TRBD1. CDR3 length equals 16 residues. CDR1 is SGHRS, CDR2 YFSETQ, per germline. V gave up 4 bases and J gave up 2 bases; unmatched junction bases: 12. The CDR3 nucleotides read TGCGCCAGCAGCACACAGGGGTTGGTCCCTACCTACGAGCAGTACTTC. It codes for CASSTQGLVPTYEQYF. The full variable domain, completed using reference TRBV5-1 and TRBJ2-7, is KAGVTQTPRYLIKTRGQQVTLSCSPISGHRSVSWYQQTPGQGLQFLFEYFSETQRNKGNFPGRFSGRQFSNSRSEMNVSTLELGDSALYLCASSTQGLVPTYEQYFGPGTRLTVT.

The chain couples TRBV5-4 to TRBJ1-4, with 7 bases that match TRBD1. Germline loops: CDR1 SGHNT, CDR2 YYREEE (reference sequence). The V and J ends lost 1 base and 5 bases, in that order; junction bases with no gene match: 5. The CDR3 runs to 15 residues. The CDR3 here is CASSLWGQRNEKLFF. The CDR3 nucleotides read TGTGCCAGCAGCTTGTGGGGACAGAGAAATGAAAAACTGTTTTTT.

In nucleotides, the CDR3 is TGTGCCATCAGGACCCGGGACCCTCTTGGCCCCTACGAGCAGTACTTC. Amino acid sequence: CAIRTRDPLGPYEQYF. The chain employs TRBV10-3 and TRBJ2-7; D may correspond to TRBD1 or TRBD2 (5 bases each). Per germline, CDR1 ENHRY and CDR2 SYGVKD. Trimming cost V 6 bases and J 2 bases, with 20 bases left between them. The CDR3 is 16 amino acids.

The count of this clone is one. This chain connects TRBV25-1 to TRBJ2-5, with 7 bases identical to TRBD1. The CDR3 sequence is 15 residues long. The trim removed 5 bases at V and 4 bases at J, leaving 10 bases unmatched. The germline gives CDR1 MGHDK, CDR2 SYGVNS. DNA of the CDR3: TGTGCCAGCAGTAAACCACAGGGGACGGGAGAGACCCAGTACTTC. Translation gives CASSKPQGTGETQYF.

This chain connects TRBV7-3 to TRBJ2-1; D ambiguous. Germline V CDR1 and CDR2: SGHTA, FQGTGA. Trimming cost V 1 base and J 8 bases, with 12 bases left between them. The CDR3 sequence is 14 residues long. CDR3 DNA sequence: TGTGCCAGCAGCTTAATCCCTAATTCAGATGAGCAGTTCTTC. Translating gives CASSLIPNSDEQFF.

The chain joins TRBV11-1 to TRBJ2-7; 9 nucleotides agree with TRBD1. Trimming cost V 5 bases and J 3 bases; bases outside gene matches: 5. Germline V gene sequence: CDR1 SGHAT, CDR2 FQDESV (reference sequence). The CDR3 is 14 residues long. The CDR3 is CASSQTGGGYEQYF. CDR3 nucleotides: TGTGCCAGCAGCCAAACAGGGGGCGGCTACGAGCAGTACTTC.

This sequence joins TRBV29-1 and TRBJ1-2; TRBD1 matches 9 bases. J lost 7 bases, V lost 7 bases, and 16 bases had no gene match. The CDR3 contains 15 residues. Germline V gene lookup returns CDR1 SQVTM and CDR2 ANQGSEA. CDR3 in amino acids: CSAVGTGTGKIGYTF. The DNA of the CDR3 is TGCAGCGCGGTGGGGACCGGGACAGGGAAGATTGGCTACACCTTC. The variable domain in full, completed from reference TRBV29-1 and TRBJ1-2, reads SAVISQKPSRDICQRGTSLTIQCQVDSQVTMMFWYRQQPGQSLTLIATANQGSEATYESGFVIDKFPISRPNLTFSTLTVSNMSPEDSSIYLCSAVGTGTGKIGYTFGSGTRLTVV.

This chain connects TRBV12-3 or TRBV12-4 to TRBJ1-2; D gene unclear. Trimming shortened V by 3 bases and J by 2 bases, and 7 bases separated the two germline ends. This CDR3 is 13 amino acids long. CDR3: CASSFSQNYGYTF. Here the CDR3 DNA reads TGTGCCAGCAGTTTCTCACAAAACTATGGCTACACCTTC.

This clone was picked up one time. The sample holds other DNA sequences that translate to the same CDR3. This chain joins TRBV6-5 and TRBJ2-7, with TRBD1 matching 7 bases. Trimming cost V 0 bases and J 2 bases; bases outside gene matches: 4. CDR3 size: 15 residues. Germline CDR1 MNHEY, CDR2 SVGAGI. CDR3: CASSYSIQGAYEQYF. Here the CDR3 DNA reads TGTGCCAGCAGTTACTCGATTCAGGGGGCCTACGAGCAGTACTTC.

The chain is built from TRBV4-1 and TRBJ1-2; D perhaps matches TRBD1 (6 bases). The ends were cut back, 0 bases at V and 1 base at J, with 18 bases in the middle. CDR1 and CDR2 from the germline V gene are MGHRA and YSYEKL. This CDR3 is built from 18 residues. This chain's CDR3 is CASSQESPKGVYNYGYTF. The DNA of the CDR3 is TGCGCCAGCAGCCAAGAATCGCCTAAGGGGGTCTATAACTATGGCTACACCTTC.

This clone has just one count. The genes are TRBV6-5 and TRBJ1-3; TRBD1 matches 8 bases. The V gene end was trimmed by 0 bases and the J gene end by 7 bases; junction bases not matched to a gene: 8. The CDR3 is made up of 16 amino acids. Germline V gene data show CDR1 as MNHEY and CDR2 as SVGAGI. As DNA, the CDR3 is TGTGCCAGCAGTTACTCTGCGTCAGGGGGCCGGAACACCATATATTTT. Protein sequence: CASSYSASGGRNTIYF.

The chain joins TRBV28 to TRBJ2-3, with a weak D call TRBD1 (6 bases). V dropped 2 bases and J dropped 3 bases, with 9 bases sitting between them. The germline gives CDR1 MDHEN, CDR2 SYDVKM. This CDR3 spans 14 amino acids. The CDR3 reads CASSLARGTDTQYF. The DNA of the CDR3 is TGTGCCAGCAGTTTAGCCAGGGGAACAGATACGCAGTATTTT.

V usage is TRBV18 and J usage is TRBJ2-3, with 12 bases identical to TRBD1. The CDR3 runs 15 residues. In germline, CDR1 is KGHSH, CDR2 LQKENI. V dropped 3 bases and J dropped 6; count of bases not matched to a gene: 4. The CDR3 nucleotides are TGTGCCAGCTCACCGGGGACAGGGGGCAAGGATACGCAGTATTTT. Encoded protein: CASSPGTGGKDTQYF.

The rearrangement joins TRBV19 to TRBJ1-2, with TRBD1 as a possible D gene (6 bases). The CDR3 sequence is 16 residues long. CDR1 LNHDA and CDR2 SQIVND come from the germline V gene (reference sequence). V gave up 4 bases and J gave up 0 bases, with 15 bases separating them. The CDR3 region has the DNA TGTGCCAGTAGTACCGGTGACAGGCGGCCTAACTATGGCTACACCTTC. Encoded protein: CASSTGDRRPNYGYTF.

The genes are TRBV3-1 (or the pseudogene TRBV3-2) and TRBJ2-7, with 7 bases fitting TRBD1. Germline CDR1 and CDR2: LGHDT and YNNKEL (reference sequence). Trimming took 3 bases from V and 2 from J; bases not matched to a gene: 4. This CDR3 comprises 14 residues. The CDR3 region is CASSHRQGAYEQYF. Here the CDR3 DNA reads TGTGCCAGCAGCCACAGGCAGGGGGCCTACGAGCAGTACTTC.

The gene calls are TRBV27 and TRBJ2-7; 7 positions agree with TRBD1. Germline lookup yields CDR1 MNHEY and CDR2 SMNVEV (reference sequence). The CDR3 runs 12 residues. The trim removed 6 bases at V and 6 bases at J, leaving 5 bases unmatched. The CDR3: CASRAGGGEQYF. As DNA, the CDR3 is TGTGCCAGCAGGGCAGGGGGTGGCGAGCAGTACTTC.

This clone was counted between two and nine times. The chain employs TRBV6-1 and TRBJ1-5; TRBD1 matches at 7 bases. Germline V gene data show CDR1 as MNHNS and CDR2 as SASEGT. V was pared by 2 bases and J by 1 base, with 14 bases of the junction left unmatched. CDR3 length equals 19 residues. CDR3 sequence: CASSEFGQGVQLSNQPQHF. The CDR3 coding sequence is TGTGCCAGCAGTGAATTCGGCCAGGGGGTGCAACTCAGCAATCAGCCCCAGCATTTT.

The V and J genes are TRBV19 and TRBJ1-4; D is unresolved. The CDR3 totals 16 residues. Trimming cost V 1 base and J 7 bases, with 16 bases left between them. CDR1 is LNHDA and CDR2 is SQIVND in the germline V gene (reference sequence). The CDR3 protein is CASSIGPQNAGEKLFF. CDR3 sequence (DNA): TGTGCCAGTAGTATAGGTCCCCAGAATGCCGGTGAAAAACTGTTTTTT.

The V call is TRBV5-1, the J call TRBJ2-3; D gene unclear. CDR1 and CDR2 (germline): SGHRS, YFSETQ. Trimming removed 1 base from V and 6 bases from J, with 12 bases in between. The CDR3 covers 14 residues. The CDR3 region is CASSLWSSVDTQYF. The CDR3 DNA follows: TGCGCCAGCAGCTTGTGGAGCTCCGTGGATACGCAGTATTTT.

The gene calls are TRBV12-3 or TRBV12-4 and TRBJ2-5; 8 bases map to TRBD2. Trimming cost V 8 bases and J 4 bases; bases outside gene matches: 6. The CDR3 sequence is 13 residues long. CDR3 coding DNA: TGTGCCAGCGGTAGGACTAGCCCAGAGACCCAGTACTTC. Translated: CASGRTSPETQYF.